The 8 T cell receptor beta chains reported below all come from one sample, sequenced in a study of blood T cell repertoires in COVID-19. The protocol was immunoSEQ multiplex PCR, while the TCRdb copy is restricted to in-frame clones and leaves out a portion. This table holds around 230,000 clones, about 87% found once. Material: PBMCs or T cells enriched from blood (not recorded which). All receptors derive from a young man with acute COVID-19.

The CDR3 bases are TGCGCCAGCAGTGAGTCTTGGCTAGCGGGAGGGCCTGAGGACGAGCAGTACTTC. Protein sequence: CASSESWLAGGPEDEQYF. The chain carries TRBV10-1 and TRBJ2-7; 12 nucleotides align to TRBD2. The V segment lost 0 bases and the J segment 5 bases; nucleotides outside the gene matches: 11. The CDR3 contains 18 residues. Germline V lookup: CDR1 WNHNN, CDR2 SYGVQD (reference sequence).

This clone was recorded once. The chain carries TRBV28 and TRBJ1-5, with D perhaps matching TRBD1 (5 bases). Trimming took off 5 bases at V and 6 bases at J, with 11 bases between the two ends. Germline CDR1 is MDHEN and CDR2 is SYDVKM. The CDR3 totals 13 residues. CDR3 DNA: TGTGCCAGCAGTGGGGTAGGGGTTCAGCCCCAGCATTTT. Residues: CASSGVGVQPQHF.

The chain employs TRBV7-3 and TRBJ1-6; 8 positions agree with TRBD1. In germline, CDR1 is SGHTA, CDR2 FQGTGA. This CDR3 comprises 15 residues. After removal of 0 bases from V and 11 bases from J, the junction contained 6 bases not matched to a gene. The CDR3 reads CASSLTGQGYTPLHF. The CDR3 DNA is TGTGCCAGCAGCTTAACAGGACAGGGTTATACACCCCTCCACTTT.

V is TRBV3-1 (or the pseudogene TRBV3-2) and J is TRBJ2-5; weak D call: TRBD1 (6 bases). Trimming left V 4 bases short and J 2 bases short, with 8 bases between. This CDR3 has 13 amino acids. Germline CDR1 reads LGHDT; CDR2 reads YNNKEL (reference sequence). CDR3 nucleotide sequence: TGTGCCAGCAGCCTGGGGACACAAGAGACCCAGTACTTC. Its protein product is CASSLGTQETQYF.

The J gene is TRBJ2-3, the V gene TRBV24-1, with 8 bases lining up with TRBD1. Germline assignment: CDR1 KGHDR and CDR2 SFDVKD. The V gene end was trimmed by 4 bases and the J gene end by 4 bases; junction bases not matched to a gene: 12. This CDR3 spans 17 amino acids. CDR3 region: CATSDTTGEEGPDTQYF. The CDR3 coding sequence is TGTGCCACCAGTGACACGACAGGGGAGGAAGGCCCAGATACGCAGTATTTT.

The chain recombines TRBV11-3 with TRBJ2-4; D gene unclear. Germline V gene lookup returns CDR1 SGHNT and CDR2 YENEEA. The CDR3 contains 13 residues. V was trimmed by 0 bases and J by 5 bases, leaving 5 bases between them. For the CDR3, the DNA is TGTGCCAGCAGCTTAGACACAGAAAACATTCAGTACTTC. Protein product: CASSLDTENIQYF.

CDR3 sequence reads: CASSQDRAYLSPLHF. In DNA form, the CDR3 reads TGTGCCAGCAGCCAAGATCGAGCCTATCTATCACCCCTCCACTTT. V is TRBV3-1 (or the pseudogene TRBV3-2) and J is TRBJ1-6; D not certain. The germline CDR1 and CDR2 sequences are LGHDT and YNNKEL (reference sequence). This CDR3 region has 15 residues. V was pared by 0 bases and J by 10 bases, with 13 bases between.

V usage is TRBV28 and J usage is TRBJ1-2; no firm D call. V was cut by 3 bases and J by 8 bases, with 13 bases left in between. The length of the CDR3 is 13 residues. Germline V CDR1 and CDR2: MDHEN, SYDVKM. The CDR3 sequence: CASSFVEADGYTF. The CDR3 DNA reads TGTGCCAGCAGTTTCGTGGAGGCAGACGGCTACACCTTC.